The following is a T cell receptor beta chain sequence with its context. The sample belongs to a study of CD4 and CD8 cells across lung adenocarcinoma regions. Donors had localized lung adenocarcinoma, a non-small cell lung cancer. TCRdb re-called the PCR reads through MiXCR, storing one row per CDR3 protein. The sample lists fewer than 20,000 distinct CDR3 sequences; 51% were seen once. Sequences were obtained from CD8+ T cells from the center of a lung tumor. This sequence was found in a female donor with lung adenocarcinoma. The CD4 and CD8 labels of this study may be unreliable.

CDR3 sequence reads: CASSGLRDSEQFF. CDR3 sequence (DNA): TGTGCCAGCAGCGGCCTCCGGGACAGCGAGCAGTTCTTC. The genes are TRBV7-2 and TRBJ2-1, with TRBD1 matching over 7 bases. Trimming at V came to 5 bases and at J to 10 bases, leaving 8 bases not matched to a gene. The CDR3 runs to 13 residues. Per germline, CDR1 SGHTA and CDR2 FQGNSA. The full variable domain, its missing parts supplied by reference TRBV7-2 and TRBJ2-1, is GAGVSQSPSNKVTEKGKDVELRCDPISGHTALYWYRQSLGQGLEFLIYFQGNSAPDKSGLPSDRFSAERTGGSVSTLTIQRTQQEDSAVYLCASSGLRDSEQFFGPGTRLTVL.